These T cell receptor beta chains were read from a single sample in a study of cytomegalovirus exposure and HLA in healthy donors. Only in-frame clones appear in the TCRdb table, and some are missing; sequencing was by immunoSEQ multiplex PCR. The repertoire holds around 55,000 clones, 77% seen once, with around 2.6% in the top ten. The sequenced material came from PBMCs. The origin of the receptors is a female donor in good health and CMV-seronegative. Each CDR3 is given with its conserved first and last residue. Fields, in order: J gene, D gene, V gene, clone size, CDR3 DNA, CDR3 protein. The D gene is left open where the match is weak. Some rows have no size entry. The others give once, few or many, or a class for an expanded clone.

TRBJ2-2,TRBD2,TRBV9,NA,TGTGCCAGCAGCCCCATGGGGGCTAGCGGGCCCGGGGAGCTGTTTTTT,CASSPMGASGPGELFF
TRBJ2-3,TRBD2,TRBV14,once,TGTGCCAGCAACCCCTTTAGCGGGGGGGGAAGCACAGATACGCAGTATTTT,CASNPFSGGGSTDTQYF
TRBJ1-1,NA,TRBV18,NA,TGTGCCAGCTCCGTCAGAGGGGACATTGAAGCTTTCTTT,CASSVRGDIEAFF
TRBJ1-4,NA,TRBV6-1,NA,TGTGTCAGCTGGGGGGACGGGAAACTGTTTTTT,CVSWGDGKLFF
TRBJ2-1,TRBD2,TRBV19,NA,TGTGCCAGTAGACCCCCTAGCGGGGCTCACAATGAGCAGTTCTTC,CASRPPSGAHNEQFF
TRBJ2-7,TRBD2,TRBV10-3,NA,TGTGCCATCAAAGCTAGCGGGGACACCTACGAGCAGTACTTC,CAIKASGDTYEQYF
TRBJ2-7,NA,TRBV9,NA,TGTGCCAGCAGCGTAGAGGCGGGGAGCTACGAGCAGTACTTC,CASSVEAGSYEQYF
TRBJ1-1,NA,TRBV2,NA,TGTGCCAGCAGTGAAGGTTTACTTCGGGAGGCTGGAGCTTTCTTT,CASSEGLLREAGAFF
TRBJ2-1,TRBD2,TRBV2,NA,TGTGCCAGCAGGGAGACTAGCGGGGGGGCAAATGAGCAGTTCTTC,CASRETSGGANEQFF
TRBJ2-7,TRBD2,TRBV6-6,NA,TGTGCCAGCGCGGGACTAGCGGGTTCCTACGAGCAGTACTTC,CASAGLAGSYEQYF
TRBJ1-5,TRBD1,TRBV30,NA,TGTGCCTGGAATGACGGGACAGGGTTTAATCAGCCCCAGCATTTT,CAWNDGTGFNQPQHF
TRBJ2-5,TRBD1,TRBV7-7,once,TGTGCTAGCAGCGTAGGACAGGGGGCGGGGGAGACCCAGTACTTC,CASSVGQGAGETQYF
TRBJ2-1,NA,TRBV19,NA,TGTGCCAGTAGTATCAACTCATACAATGAGCAGTTCTTC,CASSINSYNEQFF
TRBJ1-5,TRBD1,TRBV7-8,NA,TGTGCCAGCAGCTTATTCGGCCAGGGGGCGGGTCAGCCCCAGCATTTT,CASSLFGQGAGQPQHF
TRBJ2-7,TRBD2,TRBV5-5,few,TGTGCCAGCAGCAGACCTAGCGGGGGGGGATTCGAGCAGTACTTC,CASSRPSGGGFEQYF
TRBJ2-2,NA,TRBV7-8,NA,TGTGCCAGCAGCTTAGGAGGGAACGCCTTAAGGCTGTTTTTT,CASSLGGNALRLFF
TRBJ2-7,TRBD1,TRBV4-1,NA,TGCGCCAGCAGCCAAGACCGGACAGGGCGGGAGCAGTACTTC,CASSQDRTGREQYF
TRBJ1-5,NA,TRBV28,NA,TGTGCCAGCAGTTTCGTAGGGGGATCGGGTCAGCCCCAGCATTTT,CASSFVGGSGQPQHF
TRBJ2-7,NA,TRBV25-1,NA,TGTGCCAGCAGTGACCAGCCGGGAGACCCTAAAAACGAGCAGTACTTC,CASSDQPGDPKNEQYF
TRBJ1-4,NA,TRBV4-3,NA,TGCGCCAGCAGCCAAGATTGGGTGAGGGAAAAACTGTTTTTT,CASSQDWVREKLFF
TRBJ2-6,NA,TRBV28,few,TGTGCCAGCAGTTCGAGTATTGGTTGGCAGGCGTTCTCTGGGGCCAACGTCCTGACTTTC,CASSSSIGWQAFSGANVLTF
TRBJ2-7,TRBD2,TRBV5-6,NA,TGTGCCAGCAGCAGGACTAGCGGGGGTGACTACGAGCAGTACTTC,CASSRTSGGDYEQYF
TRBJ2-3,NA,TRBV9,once,TGTGCCAGCAGCGCTAGGGGGGGCGGGAGAGACGGAGATACGCAGTATTTT,CASSARGGGRDGDTQYF
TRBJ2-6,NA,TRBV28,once,TGTGCCAGCAGTCACCCCCCGGGATCGAAAGGACCCGGGGCCAACGTCCTGACTTTC,CASSHPPGSKGPGANVLTF
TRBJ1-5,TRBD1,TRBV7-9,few,TGTGCCATTCAACAGGGGGCTGATCAGCCCCAGCATTTT,CAIQQGADQPQHF
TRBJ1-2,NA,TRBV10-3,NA,TGTGCCATCAGTGAGTTACCCCAGTATGGCTACACCTTC,CAISELPQYGYTF
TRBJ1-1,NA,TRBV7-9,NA,TGTGCCAGCAGTGAGACGGGGAACACTGAAGCTTTCTTT,CASSETGNTEAFF
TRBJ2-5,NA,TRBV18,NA,TGTGCCAGCTCACCGACCCTAACGGGGGAGCAGTACTTC,CASSPTLTGEQYF
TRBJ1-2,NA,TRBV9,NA,TGTGCCAGCAGCGTTGGTCGGGGGTGGAACTATGGCTACACCTTC,CASSVGRGWNYGYTF
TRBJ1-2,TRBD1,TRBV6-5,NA,TGTGCCAGCAGTCCGACAGGGTCCGGCTACACCTTC,CASSPTGSGYTF
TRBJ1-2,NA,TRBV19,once,TGTGCCAGTATTAGGGGGAGTACAGCCGCTCCCTATGGCTACACCTTC,CASIRGSTAAPYGYTF
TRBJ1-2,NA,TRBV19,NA,TGTGCCAGTAGTATGGGGGCGCGCGGCTACACCTTC,CASSMGARGYTF
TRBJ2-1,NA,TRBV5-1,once,TGCGCCAGCAGCCCGGGCGGGCCAGAAGTTGACTACAATGAGCAGTTCTTC,CASSPGGPEVDYNEQFF
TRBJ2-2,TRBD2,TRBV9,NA,TGTGCCAGCAGCGTAGGGTTGGCTAGCGGGAGGGACACCGGGGAGCTGTTTTTT,CASSVGLASGRDTGELFF
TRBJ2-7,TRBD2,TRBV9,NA,TGTGCCAGCAGCGGGACTAGCGGGGTAGGCGAGCAGTACTTC,CASSGTSGVGEQYF
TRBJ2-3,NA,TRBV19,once,TGTGCCAGTAGTATTAGGGGAGGCTCGGATACGCAGTATTTT,CASSIRGGSDTQYF
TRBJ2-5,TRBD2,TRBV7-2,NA,TGTGCCAGCAAGCCGGGAGGGCCCGGGGAGACCCAGTACTTC,CASKPGGPGETQYF
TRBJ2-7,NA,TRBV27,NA,TGTGCCAGCAGTAAGACAGAAAAGTCCTACGAGCAGTACTTC,CASSKTEKSYEQYF
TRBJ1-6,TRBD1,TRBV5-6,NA,TGTGCCAGCAGCTTTCCAGGGGGGCCCCTCCACTTT,CASSFPGGPLHF
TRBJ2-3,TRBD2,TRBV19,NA,TGTGCCAGTAGTAGGAATAGCGGGGGGGCTGGAGATACGCAGTATTTT,CASSRNSGGAGDTQYF
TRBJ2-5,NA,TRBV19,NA,TGTGCCAGTAGCCGGCGGAGGGATGAGACCCAGTACTTC,CASSRRRDETQYF
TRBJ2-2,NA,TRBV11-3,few,TGTGCCAGCAGTCTCAGGGGCACCGGGGAGCTGTTTTTT,CASSLRGTGELFF
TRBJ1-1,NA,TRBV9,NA,TGTGCCAGCAGCGTAGATCCAGTCTTGAACACTGAAGCTTTCTTT,CASSVDPVLNTEAFF
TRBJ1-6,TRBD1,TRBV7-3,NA,TGTGCCAGCAGCTCCGATACAGGGGGCGTCAATTCACCCCTCCACTTT,CASSSDTGGVNSPLHF
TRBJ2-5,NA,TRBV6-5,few,TGTGCCAGCAGTCCCCAGGGGCTCCACCAAGAGACCCAGTACTTC,CASSPQGLHQETQYF
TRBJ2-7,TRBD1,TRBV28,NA,TGTGCCAGCGAGAGACAGGGGGCTTTATACGAGCAGTACTTC,CASERQGALYEQYF
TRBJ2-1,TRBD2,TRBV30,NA,TGTGCCTGGAGTGTAAGACGCGCCGCAAGCGGGAGTGATAGAAATGAGCAGTTCTTC,CAWSVRRAASGSDRNEQFF
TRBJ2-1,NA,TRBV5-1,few,TGCGCCAGCAGGATAGAGGCTGAGCAGTTCTTC,CASRIEAEQFF
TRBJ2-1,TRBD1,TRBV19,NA,TGTGCCAGTAGTACCCGACAGGGGATGAATGAGCAGTTCTTC,CASSTRQGMNEQFF
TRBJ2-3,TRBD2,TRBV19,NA,TGTGCCAGTAGTATGGGGACTAGTCCAGATACGCAGTATTTT,CASSMGTSPDTQYF
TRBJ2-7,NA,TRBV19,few,TGTGCCAGTAGTATTCAGGATAGCGATAATCCCTACGAGCAGTACTTC,CASSIQDSDNPYEQYF
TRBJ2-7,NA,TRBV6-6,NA,TGTGCCAGCAGTTCCTTCCGGCCCGGGAGCTCCTACGAGCAGTACTTC,CASSSFRPGSSYEQYF